This is a list of T cell receptor beta chains from one sample in a study of blood T cell repertoires in COVID-19. Generated by immunoSEQ multiplex PCR, the TCRdb table keeps only in-frame clones and is missing some. The sample includes about 140,000 clones, around 81% of them seen just once. Sequenced input: peripheral blood. These receptor sequences come from a woman in her sixties or seventies with active or convalescent COVID-19. Both conserved end residues are part of each CDR3. The D gene is left open where the match is weak. The listing skips clone size in some rows; elsewhere it reads once, few, many or a size class.

v_gene	j_gene	d_gene	len	abundance	CDR3aa	CDR3nt
TRBV28	TRBJ2-5	TRBD2	14	NA	CASSSSGRGETQYF	TGTGCCAGCAGTTCCAGCGGGAGGGGGGAGACCCAGTACTTC
TRBV11-2	TRBJ2-1	NA	14	NA	CASSLAGAYNEQFF	TGTGCCAGCAGCTTAGCGGGGGCCTACAATGAGCAGTTCTTC
TRBV11-1	TRBJ1-5	NA	13	few	CASSLNSNQPQHF	TGTGCCAGCAGCCTTAATAGCAATCAGCCCCAGCATTTT
TRBV7-9	TRBJ2-1	NA	14	NA	CASSLAGTNNEQFF	TGTGCCAGCAGCTTAGCCGGGACAAACAATGAGCAGTTCTTC
TRBV27	TRBJ1-6	NA	15	NA	CASSSAGTPNSPLHF	TGTGCCAGCAGTTCCGCCGGGACTCCGAATTCACCCCTCCACTTT
TRBV7-3	TRBJ2-3	TRBD2	16	NA	CASSPQAGGPGDTQYF	TGTGCCAGCAGCCCACAAGCGGGAGGGCCTGGAGATACGCAGTATTTT
TRBV4-3	TRBJ1-2	NA	15	once	CASSQDPTVNYGYTF	TGCGCCAGCAGCCAAGATCCCACAGTTAACTATGGCTACACCTTC
TRBV6-2/TRBV6-3	TRBJ1-5	TRBD1	16	NA	CASSPGQRRSNQPQHF	TGTGCCAGCAGCCCGGGACAGCGACGTTCGAATCAGCCCCAGCATTTT
TRBV15	TRBJ1-1	NA	15	NA	CATSRAQQGNTEAFF	TGTGCCACCAGCAGAGCTCAACAGGGGAACACTGAAGCTTTCTTT
TRBV30	TRBJ2-3	TRBD1	16	NA	CAWSVGGQGTANTQYF	TGTGCCTGGAGTGTAGGGGGACAGGGGACGGCTAATACGCAGTATTTT
TRBV28	TRBJ1-1	NA	15	NA	CASSPPHGGNTEAFF	TGTGCCAGCAGTCCCCCCCATGGGGGCAACACTGAAGCTTTCTTT